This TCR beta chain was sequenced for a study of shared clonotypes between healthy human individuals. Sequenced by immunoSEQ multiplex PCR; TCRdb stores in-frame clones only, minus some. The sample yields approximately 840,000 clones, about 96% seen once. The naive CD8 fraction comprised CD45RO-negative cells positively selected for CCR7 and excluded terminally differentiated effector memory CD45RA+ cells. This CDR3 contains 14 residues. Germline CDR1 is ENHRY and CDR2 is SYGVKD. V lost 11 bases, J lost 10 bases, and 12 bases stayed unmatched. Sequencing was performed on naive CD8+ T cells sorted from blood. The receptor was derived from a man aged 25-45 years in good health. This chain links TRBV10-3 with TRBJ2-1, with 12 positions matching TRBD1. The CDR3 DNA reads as TGTGCCGTAACTCCGGGACAGGGGGCTGGGGAGCAGTTCTTC. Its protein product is CAVTPGQGAGEQFF.